The 11 T cell receptor beta chains listed next were all sequenced from one sample in a study of cytomegalovirus exposure and HLA in healthy donors. It was with 60 Vbeta and 13 Jbeta primers that the PCR ran. Assay: immunoSEQ multiplex PCR; the TCRdb copy retains only in-frame clones and omits some. The sample yields about 200,000 clones, 82% seen once. The specimen was PBMCs. The receptors were gathered from a boy aged 2-15 years in good health and CMV-seronegative.

CDR3 loop: CASSLGTVYEQYF. CDR3 nucleotides: TGTGCCAGCAGCTTAGGGACAGTATACGAGCAGTACTTC. This chain connects TRBV5-6 to TRBJ2-7, with 7 positions matching TRBD1. The germline gives CDR1 SGHDT, CDR2 YYEEEE. The CDR3 is made up of 13 amino acids. V was clipped by 2 bases and J by 4 bases; unmatched bases: 3.

Of note for this clone: Other DNA sequences in this specimen translate into the identical CDR3. The rearrangement uses TRBV7-2 and TRBJ2-5, with D possibly matching TRBD1 (6 bases). The CDR3 totals 14 residues. From germline, CDR1 is SGHTA and CDR2 FQGNSA. The V end was cut by 1 base, the J end by 2 bases, with 8 bases between. CDR3 loop: CASSLGGHQETQYF. CDR3 DNA sequence: TGTGCCAGCAGCTTAGGGGGACATCAAGAGACCCAGTACTTC.

This chain connects TRBV6-6 to TRBJ1-1; TRBD1 is a possible D gene (5 bases). V was clipped by 6 bases and J by 4 bases, with 12 bases between them. The length of the CDR3 is 13 residues. CDR1 and CDR2 (germline): MNHNY, SVGAGI (reference sequence). The DNA for the CDR3 is TGTGCCAGCAGCTCCGGGACTGCCACTGAAGCTTTCTTT. Translated: CASSSGTATEAFF.

The V call is TRBV4-1, the J call TRBJ2-5; 8 bases fit TRBD2. CDR1 is MGHRA and CDR2 is YSYEKL in the germline V gene. Trimming at V came to 0 bases and at J to 4 bases, leaving 4 bases not matched to a gene. This CDR3 has 15 residues. The CDR3 DNA sequence: TGCGCCAGCAGCCAAGAGGGTAGCGGGGCAGAGACCCAGTACTTC. This sequence encodes CASSQEGSGAETQYF.

This chain uses TRBV15 with TRBJ1-2; the D is unclear. Germline-derived CDR1 and CDR2 are LNHNV and YYDKDF (reference sequence). The CDR3 has 14 residues. V lost 4 bases and J 6 bases, leaving 15 bases between the germline ends. CDR3 protein: CATSTYPPVNGYTF. The CDR3 DNA reads TGTGCCACCAGCACCTACCCACCGGTAAATGGCTACACCTTC.

The chain joins TRBV27 to TRBJ2-1; D may be TRBD1 (6 bases). The CDR3 spans 17 residues. V was shortened by 10 bases and J by 3 bases, with 25 bases between the two germline ends. CDR1 and CDR2 from the germline V gene are MNHEY and SMNVEV (reference sequence). The CDR3 sequence: CATMTRGGEVFYNEQFF. The CDR3 region has the DNA TGTGCCACCATGACGCGTGGGGGCGAGGTTTTCTACAATGAGCAGTTCTTC.

The genes are TRBV5-1 and TRBJ1-2; 7 bases match TRBD1. Trimming took 3 bases from V and 4 from J; bases not matched to a gene: 6. CDR1 and CDR2 (germline): SGHRS, YFSETQ. The CDR3 consists of 14 residues. As DNA, the CDR3 is TGCGCCAGCAGCTCCGCTGACAGGGCCTATGGCTACACCTTC. This sequence encodes CASSSADRAYGYTF.

The chain couples TRBV5-4 to TRBJ1-1; tentatively, D is TRBD1 (5 bases). The germline gives CDR1 SGHNT, CDR2 YYREEE (reference sequence). The CDR3 consists of 15 residues. Trimming removed 4 bases at V and 4 bases at J, with 17 bases between. The CDR3 protein is CASSPGGMSFTEAFF. The CDR3 DNA reads TGTGCCAGCAGCCCCGGGGGTATGTCGTTCACTGAAGCTTTCTTT.

J is TRBJ2-7 and V is TRBV12-5; 11 bases fit TRBD2. Germline V gives CDR1 LGHNT, CDR2 FRNRAP. The CDR3 has 16 amino acids. Trimming cost V 0 bases and J 6 bases; bases outside gene matches: 7. The CDR3 nucleotides are TGTGCTAGTGGTTTGGTTTTGCTAGCGGGGGGATCCGAGCAGTACTTC. Translation: CASGLVLLAGGSEQYF.

V usage is TRBV6-7 and J usage is TRBJ2-3; a weak D match, TRBD1 (5 bases). TRBV6-7 is filed as an ORF, its function uncertain. The CDR3 is 19 residues long. Trimming took off 4 bases at V and 4 bases at J, with 27 bases between the two ends. CDR3 sequence (DNA): TGTGCCAGCAGTTCGGCCATCTCCAGGGCCCCGCAAGGATCAGATACGCAGTATTTT. Encoded protein: CASSSAISRAPQGSDTQYF.

The chain joins TRBV11-2 to TRBJ2-1, with 11 bases fitting TRBD2. The V and J ends lost 2 bases and 9 bases, in that order; junction bases with no gene match: 3. Germline V lookup: CDR1 SGHAT, CDR2 FQNNGV. This CDR3 region has 14 residues. The CDR3 nucleotides read TGTGCCAGCAGCTTAAGTACTAGCGGGGGTGAGCAGTTCTTC. Encoded protein: CASSLSTSGGEQFF.